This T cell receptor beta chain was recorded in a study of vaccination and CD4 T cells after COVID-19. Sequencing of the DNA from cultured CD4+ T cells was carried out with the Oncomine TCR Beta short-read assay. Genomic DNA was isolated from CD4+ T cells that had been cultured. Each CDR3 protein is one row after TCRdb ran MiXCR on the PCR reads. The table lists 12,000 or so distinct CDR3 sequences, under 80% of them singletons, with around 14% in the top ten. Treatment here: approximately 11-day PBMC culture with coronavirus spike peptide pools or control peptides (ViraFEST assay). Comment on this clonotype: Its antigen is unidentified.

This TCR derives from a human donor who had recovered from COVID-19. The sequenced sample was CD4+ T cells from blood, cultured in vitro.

CDR3: CATPGTRDREAGNTIYF. In DNA, the CDR3 is TGTGCCACCCCCGGAACCCGGGACAGGGAGGCTGGAAACACCATATATTTT. The chain links TRBV7-9 to TRBJ1-3, with 9 nucleotides matching TRBD1. V dropped 10 bases and J dropped 2; count of bases not matched to a gene: 15. The length of the CDR3 is 17 residues. CDR1 SEHNR and CDR2 FQNEAQ come from the germline V gene (reference sequence).